This T cell receptor (beta chain) was observed in a study of blood T cell repertoires in COVID-19. Trimming pared 7 bases from V and 7 bases from J, leaving 20 bases between. The CDR3 has 14 amino acids. CDR1 is LNHDA and CDR2 is SQIVND in the germline V gene (reference sequence). Libraries were prepared by immunoSEQ multiplex PCR; TCRdb keeps only in-frame clonotypes and omits some of them. The data hold tens of thousands of clones, with 78% observed a single time. This receptor was identified in a man in his 70s with acute or convalescent COVID-19. This chain uses TRBV19 with TRBJ2-7, with D perhaps TRBD2 (5 bases). Input material: peripheral blood. The DNA for the CDR3 is TGTGCCAGTACTAAAGTTTGGGGTTCGGGGGAGCAGTACTTC. This gives the protein CASTKVWGSGEQYF.